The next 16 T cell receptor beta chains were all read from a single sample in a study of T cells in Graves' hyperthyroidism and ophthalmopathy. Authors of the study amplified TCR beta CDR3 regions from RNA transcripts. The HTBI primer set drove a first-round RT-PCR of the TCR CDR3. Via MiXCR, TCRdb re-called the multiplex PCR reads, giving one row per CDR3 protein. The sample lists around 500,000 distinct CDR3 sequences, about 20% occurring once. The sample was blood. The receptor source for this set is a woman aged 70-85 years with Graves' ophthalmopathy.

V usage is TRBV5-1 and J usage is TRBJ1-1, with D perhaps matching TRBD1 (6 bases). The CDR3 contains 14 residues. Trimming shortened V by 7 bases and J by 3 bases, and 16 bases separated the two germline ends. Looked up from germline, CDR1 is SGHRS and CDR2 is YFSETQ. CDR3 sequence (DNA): TGCGCCAGCTCTTTTCAGGGGAGTGACACTGAAGCTTTCTTT. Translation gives CASSFQGSDTEAFF.

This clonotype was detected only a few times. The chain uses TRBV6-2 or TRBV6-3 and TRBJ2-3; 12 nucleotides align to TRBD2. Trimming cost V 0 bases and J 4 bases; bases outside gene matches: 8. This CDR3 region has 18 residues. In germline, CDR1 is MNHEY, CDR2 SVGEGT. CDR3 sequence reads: CASSYSLASGRAPDTQYF. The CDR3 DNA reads TGTGCCAGCAGTTACTCGTTGGCTAGCGGGAGGGCACCAGATACGCAGTATTTT.

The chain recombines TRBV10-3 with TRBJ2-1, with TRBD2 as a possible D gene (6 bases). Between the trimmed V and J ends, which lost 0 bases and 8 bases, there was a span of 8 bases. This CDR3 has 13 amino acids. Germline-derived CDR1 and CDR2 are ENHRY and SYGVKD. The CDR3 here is CAISESTRDEQFF. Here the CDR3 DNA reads TGTGCCATCAGTGAGTCGACTAGGGATGAGCAGTTCTTC.

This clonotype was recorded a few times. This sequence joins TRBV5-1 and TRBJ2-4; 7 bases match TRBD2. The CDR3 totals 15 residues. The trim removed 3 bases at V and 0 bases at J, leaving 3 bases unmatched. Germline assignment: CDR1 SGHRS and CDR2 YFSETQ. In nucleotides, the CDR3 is TGCGCCAGCAGCTCATTAGCGGGAGCCAAAAACATTCAGTACTTC. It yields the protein CASSSLAGAKNIQYF.

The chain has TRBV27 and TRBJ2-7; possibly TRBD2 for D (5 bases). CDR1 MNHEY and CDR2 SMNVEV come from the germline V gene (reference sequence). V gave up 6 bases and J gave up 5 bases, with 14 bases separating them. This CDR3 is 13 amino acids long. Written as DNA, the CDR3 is TGTGCCAGCAGGATCTCGGGGAGCGACGAGCAGTACTTC. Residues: CASRISGSDEQYF.

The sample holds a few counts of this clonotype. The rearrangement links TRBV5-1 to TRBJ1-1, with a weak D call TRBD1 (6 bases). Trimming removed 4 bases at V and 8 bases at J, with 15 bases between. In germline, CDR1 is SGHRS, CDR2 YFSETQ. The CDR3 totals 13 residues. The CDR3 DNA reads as TGCGCCAGCAGCAGAAACAGGGACCAAGAAGCTTTCTTT. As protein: CASSRNRDQEAFF.

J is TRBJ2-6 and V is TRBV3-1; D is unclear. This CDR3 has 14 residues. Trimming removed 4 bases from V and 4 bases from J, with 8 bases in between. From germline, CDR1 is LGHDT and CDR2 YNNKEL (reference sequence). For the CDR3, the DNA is TGTGCCAGCAGCCCTAACATAGGGGCCAACGTCCTGACTTTC. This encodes CASSPNIGANVLTF.

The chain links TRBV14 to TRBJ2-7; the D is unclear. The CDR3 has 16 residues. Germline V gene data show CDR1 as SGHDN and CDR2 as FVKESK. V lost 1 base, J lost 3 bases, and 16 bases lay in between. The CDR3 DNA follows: TGTGCCAGCAGCCAAGGTGTGGAGCCCCAGGTCTACGAGCAGTACTTC. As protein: CASSQGVEPQVYEQYF. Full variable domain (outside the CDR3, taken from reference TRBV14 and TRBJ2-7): EAGVTQFPSHSVIEKGQTVTLRCDPISGHDNLYWYRRVMGKEIKFLLHFVKESKQDESGMPNNRFLAERTGGTYSTLKVQPAELEDSGVYFCASSQGVEPQVYEQYFGPGTRLTVT.

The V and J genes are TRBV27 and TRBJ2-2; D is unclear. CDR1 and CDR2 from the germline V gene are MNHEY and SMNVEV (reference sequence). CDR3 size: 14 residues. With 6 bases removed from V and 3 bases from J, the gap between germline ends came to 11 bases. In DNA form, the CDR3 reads TGTGCCAGCAGAACCGGGTCCCACACCGGGGAGCTGTTTTTT. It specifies CASRTGSHTGELFF.

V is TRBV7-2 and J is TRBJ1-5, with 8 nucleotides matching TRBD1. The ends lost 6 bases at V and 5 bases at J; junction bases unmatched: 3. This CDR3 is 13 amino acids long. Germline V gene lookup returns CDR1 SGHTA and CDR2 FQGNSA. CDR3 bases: TGTGCCAGCAGGCTACAGGGGGATCAGCCCCAGCATTTT. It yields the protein CASRLQGDQPQHF.

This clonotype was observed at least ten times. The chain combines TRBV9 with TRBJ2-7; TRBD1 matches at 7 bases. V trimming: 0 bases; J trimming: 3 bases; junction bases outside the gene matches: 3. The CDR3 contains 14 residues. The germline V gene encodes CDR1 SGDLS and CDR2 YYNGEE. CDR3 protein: CASSVVAGGYEQYF. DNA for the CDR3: TGTGCCAGCAGCGTAGTAGCAGGGGGCTACGAGCAGTACTTC.

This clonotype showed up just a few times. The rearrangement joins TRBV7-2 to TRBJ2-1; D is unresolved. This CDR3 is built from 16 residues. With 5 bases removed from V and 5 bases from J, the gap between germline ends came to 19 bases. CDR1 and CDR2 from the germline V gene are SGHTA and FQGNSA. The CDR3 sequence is CASSLRAPPPNNEQFF. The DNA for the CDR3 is TGTGCCAGCAGCCTAAGGGCACCACCACCAAACAATGAGCAGTTCTTC.

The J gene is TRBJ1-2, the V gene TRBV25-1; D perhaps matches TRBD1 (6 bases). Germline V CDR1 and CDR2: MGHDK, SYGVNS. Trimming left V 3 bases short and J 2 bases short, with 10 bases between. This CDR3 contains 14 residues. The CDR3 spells CASSEPDRNYGYTF. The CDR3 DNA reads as TGTGCCAGCAGTGAGCCCGACAGGAACTATGGCTACACCTTC.

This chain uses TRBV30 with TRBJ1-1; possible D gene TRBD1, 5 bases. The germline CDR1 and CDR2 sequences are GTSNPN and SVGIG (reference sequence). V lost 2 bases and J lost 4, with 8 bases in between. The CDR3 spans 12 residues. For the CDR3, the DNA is TGTGCCTGGAGTAGCGGGGCCACTGAAGCTTTCTTT. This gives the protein CAWSSGATEAFF.

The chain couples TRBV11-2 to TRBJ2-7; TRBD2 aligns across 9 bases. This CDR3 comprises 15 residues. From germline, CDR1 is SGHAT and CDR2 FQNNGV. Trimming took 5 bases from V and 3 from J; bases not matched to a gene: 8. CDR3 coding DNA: TGTGCCAGCAGCCGGATAGCGGGAGTGGGCTACGAGCAGTACTTC. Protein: CASSRIAGVGYEQYF.

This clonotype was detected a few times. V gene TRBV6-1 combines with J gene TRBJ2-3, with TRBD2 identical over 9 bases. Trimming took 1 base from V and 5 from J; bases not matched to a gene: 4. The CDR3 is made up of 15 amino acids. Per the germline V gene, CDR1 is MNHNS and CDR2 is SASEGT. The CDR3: CASSEVAGVGDTQYF. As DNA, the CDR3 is TGTGCCAGCAGTGAAGTAGCGGGAGTTGGAGATACGCAGTATTTT.